One sample yielded the 12 T cell receptor beta chains listed below, sequenced in a study of T cells of healthy individuals. TCRdb reprocessed the 5' RACE reads via MiXCR and lists one record per CDR3 protein. The sample holds about 100,000 distinct CDR3 sequences, around 17% seen once. The origin of the receptors is a human donor in good health.

The chain joins TRBV2 to TRBJ2-7; no clear D. With 6 bases removed from V and 1 base from J, the gap between germline ends came to 13 bases. Germline loops: CDR1 SNHLY, CDR2 FYNNEI. The CDR3 sequence is 14 residues long. The CDR3 coding sequence is TGTGCCAGCAGAGTTTTGGACGCTTCCTACGAGCAGTACTTC. It encodes CASRVLDASYEQYF.

This clonotype appeared a few times. CDR3 residues: CAISAKRGEAFF. DNA of the CDR3: TGTGCCATCAGTGCGAAGAGGGGTGAAGCTTTCTTT. The rearrangement uses TRBV10-3 and TRBJ1-1, with D possibly TRBD1 on 5 matching bases. Germline CDR1 ENHRY, CDR2 SYGVKD. Trimming pared 4 bases from V and 7 bases from J, leaving 10 bases between. The length of the CDR3 is 12 residues.

This sequence joins TRBV7-9 and TRBJ1-1; D unresolved. This CDR3 comprises 14 residues. The V end lost 2 bases, the J end lost 1 base, and 8 bases lay between the germline ends. Germline V CDR1 and CDR2: SEHNR, FQNEAQ (reference sequence). The CDR3 sequence: CASSLPGSNTEAFF. The DNA for the CDR3 is TGTGCCAGCAGCTTACCGGGTTCGAACACTGAAGCTTTCTTT.

This clonotype was seen a handful of times. V usage is TRBV5-1 and J usage is TRBJ2-1, with 9 nucleotides matching TRBD2. The CDR3 covers 14 residues. Germline assignment: CDR1 SGHRS and CDR2 YFSETQ. V gave up 2 bases and J gave up 15 bases; unmatched junction bases: 12. The DNA for the CDR3 is TGCGCCAGCAGCTTCCAAGGTAGCGGGAGTATCCCGTTCTTC. This codes for CASSFQGSGSIPFF.

In this sample, this clonotype turned up many times. V is TRBV6-5 and J is TRBJ2-1; TRBD1 might be the D (6 bases). The germline V gene has CDR1 MNHEY and CDR2 SVGAGI. CDR3 size: 17 residues. Between the trimmed V and J ends, which lost 6 bases and 0 bases, there was a span of 18 bases. CDR3 nucleotides: TGTGCCAGCAGCTACAGGGACGGGATCAGCTCCTACAATGAGCAGTTCTTC. This sequence encodes CASSYRDGISSYNEQFF.

The rearrangement joins TRBV12-3 or TRBV12-4 to TRBJ1-5, with 10 positions matching TRBD1. The J segment lost 5 bases and the V segment lost 2 bases, leaving 6 bases of the junction unmatched. CDR3 length: 16 amino acids. The CDR3 protein is CASSLLGDRGDQPQHF. The CDR3 region has the DNA TGTGCCAGCAGTTTACTTGGGGACAGGGGCGATCAGCCCCAGCATTTT.

This clonotype was recorded a few times. The chain is built from TRBV28 and TRBJ2-1; D gene ambiguous. This CDR3 contains 15 residues. CDR1 and CDR2 from the germline V gene are MDHEN and SYDVKM. V lost 5 bases to trimming and J lost 2 bases, with 13 bases between them. DNA for the CDR3: TGTGCCAGCAGTCCGAGGAATATTGCCTACAATGAGCAGTTCTTC. Translated, it gives CASSPRNIAYNEQFF.

This clonotype was recorded at least ten times. The chain links TRBV12-3 or TRBV12-4 to TRBJ1-1; unclear D gene. This CDR3 comprises 12 residues. This CDR3 is CASARGNTEAFF. The CDR3 region has the DNA TGTGCGAGCGCCCGGGGGAACACTGAAGCTTTCTTT.

Ten or more counts support this clonotype. The chain has TRBV20-1 and TRBJ2-7; no firm D call. Germline assignment: CDR1 DFQATT and CDR2 SNEGSKA (reference sequence). This CDR3 is built from 15 residues. V was pared by 5 bases and J by 0 bases, with 17 bases between. The DNA for the CDR3 is TGCAGTGCTCGTGAACGGCCCCTGAGCTCCTACGAGCAGTACTTC. This translates into CSARERPLSSYEQYF.

Here the CDR3 reads CASSLLGRSNSPLHF. The CDR3 nucleotides are TGTGCCAGCAGCTTATTGGGCAGGTCCAATTCACCCCTCCACTTT. This sequence joins TRBV7-2 and TRBJ1-6; D ambiguous. The germline V gene has CDR1 SGHTA and CDR2 FQGNSA. V lost 2 bases and J 7 bases, leaving 12 bases between the germline ends. This CDR3 comprises 15 residues.

This clonotype was recorded a few times. The V and J genes are TRBV5-6 and TRBJ2-1; D is perhaps TRBD2 (6 bases). V was clipped by 1 base and J by 6 bases, with 8 bases between them. CDR1 and CDR2 (germline): SGHDT, YYEEEE. This CDR3 comprises 13 residues. The CDR3: CASSLWRGNEQFF. CDR3 in DNA: TGTGCCAGCAGCTTGTGGAGGGGCAATGAGCAGTTCTTC.

This clonotype was found many times. The chain is built from TRBV5-5 and TRBJ1-1; 10 positions agree with TRBD1. J gave up 3 bases and V 4 bases, and 9 bases lay outside the gene matches. The germline CDR1 and CDR2 sequences are SGHKS and YYEKEE (reference sequence). The CDR3 runs 16 residues. The CDR3 DNA reads as TGTGCCAGCAGCCTATGGACAGGGGGTTGGGACACTGAAGCTTTCTTT. This codes for CASSLWTGGWDTEAFF.